The present T cell receptor (beta chain) was sequenced within a study of neoadjuvant anti-PD-1 for oral cavity cancer. Indicated time point: after neoadjuvant nivolumab, at surgical resection. Measured with immunoSEQ multiplex PCR; TCRdb has only the in-frame clones, and not every one. The profile covers over 8,000 clones, with over 70% appearing a single time and more than 3.5% taken by the ten largest. Germline V lookup: CDR1 SNHLY, CDR2 FYNNEI. The J segment lost 2 bases and the V segment lost 4 bases, leaving 11 bases of the junction unmatched. The CDR3 has 18 residues. This specimen consisted of PBMCs, obtained after nivolumab (anti-PD-1) treatment. The source of this sequence is a person aged 35-79 years with oral cavity squamous cell carcinoma. The chain uses TRBV2 and TRBJ2-6; 7 nucleotides agree with TRBD2. For the CDR3, the DNA is TGTGCCAGCAGTGCCCCCTTGGGGGGGGAGGCTGGGGCCAACGTCCTGACTTTC. Translated, it gives CASSAPLGGEAGANVLTF.